This TCR beta chain is from a study of blood T cell repertoires in COVID-19. Whole-study context: Italy, Spain and the United States were the sources of the convalescent and acute COVID-19 samples. In each case, the material was cDNA or gDNA derived from T cells, B-cell-depleted T cells, or PBMCs.

Trimming pared 3 bases from V and 0 bases from J, leaving 6 bases between. The CDR3 is 14 amino acids. The germline CDR1 and CDR2 sequences are MGHDK and SYGVNS. Here immunoSEQ multiplex PCR was the method, and the copy in TCRdb shows in-frame clones only, minus some. Among about 140,000 clones listed, 84% were seen once. Enrollment of patients from Seattle took place during active infection, with longitudinal follow-up. Sequencing was carried out using peripheral blood. This chain links TRBV25-1 with TRBJ2-1; D uncertain. The clonotype comes from a man younger than 45 with COVID-19, enrolled during active disease. In nucleotides, the CDR3 is TGTGCCAGCAGTGACACCAGCTCCTACAATGAGCAGTTCTTC. The encoded protein is CASSDTSSYNEQFF.